A single sample is the source of the 6 T cell receptor beta chains below, sequenced in a study of T-cell memory formation after mild COVID-19 (TCRdb year 2021). Libraries came from 5' RACE. Data came from an Illumina NovaSeq 6000. Through fastp at Q25 and MiXCR, TCRdb rebuilt clones from the public reads, retaining in-frame beta chains. Records with the same CDR3 protein are collapsed into one entry carrying the most frequent genes and DNA. The sample records 150,000 or so distinct CDR3 sequences, approximately 10% of which are singletons. Approximately 3.8% of the sample comes from the top ten. The specimen was PBMCs or a T cell subset sorted from them (not recorded which). The receptors were sampled from a young man who had mild COVID-19 (a few samples of this study predate the infection). The sample titles of this study are shuffled in the database, so cell type and time point are left out; the donor was told from shared clones.

In this sample, this clonotype turned up many times. The rearrangement links TRBV7-6 to TRBJ2-2; 9 nucleotides match TRBD2. The CDR3 is 15 amino acids. Germline CDR1 SGHVS, CDR2 FNYEAQ. V trimming: 3 bases; J trimming: 6 bases; junction bases outside the gene matches: 5. Here the CDR3 DNA reads TGTGCCAGCAGCTTGCGGGGGGGCTTGTCCGGGGAGCTGTTTTTT. This codes for CASSLRGGLSGELFF.

This clonotype was picked up a small number of times. This rearrangement joins TRBV18 to TRBJ1-4; D is unresolved. Germline V gene data show CDR1 as KGHSH and CDR2 as LQKENI. This CDR3 comprises 14 residues. V lost 3 bases and J 6 bases, leaving 11 bases between the germline ends. The CDR3 DNA is TGTGCCAGCTCACCGGCCGGGGTACATGAAAAACTGTTTTTT. This sequence encodes CASSPAGVHEKLFF.

This clonotype was counted at least ten times. The chain has TRBV12-5 and TRBJ2-6; D not resolved. CDR1 is LGHNT and CDR2 is FRNRAP in the germline V gene. V lost 7 bases to trimming and J lost 2 bases, with 6 bases between them. The CDR3 has 13 residues. The CDR3 bases are TGTGCTAGTGACGGAGCTGGGGCCAACGTCCTGACTTTC. As protein: CASDGAGANVLTF.

The chain couples TRBV18 to TRBJ1-5; possible D gene TRBD1, 6 bases. There are 15 residues in the CDR3. Trimming stripped 3 bases from V and 5 bases from J, with 14 bases between. Germline lookup yields CDR1 KGHSH and CDR2 LQKENI. CDR3 DNA: TGTGCCAGCTCACCTCCAGGGGCGGTTGATCAGCCCCAGCATTTT. Its protein product is CASSPPGAVDQPQHF.

This clonotype has just a few counts. This chain joins TRBV28 and TRBJ2-3; possible D gene TRBD2, 6 bases. Trimming left V 6 bases short and J 7 bases short, with 26 bases between. The CDR3 spans 17 residues. Germline V gene lookup returns CDR1 MDHEN and CDR2 SYDVKM. CDR3 sequence (DNA): TGTGCCAGCAGCCCACCCCCGGGGGTCGAGGGCGGGTATACGCAGTATTTT. It is translated as CASSPPPGVEGGYTQYF.

The chain is built from TRBV7-3 and TRBJ2-1; 9 positions match TRBD2. CDR1 is SGHTA, CDR2 FQGTGA, per germline. This CDR3 comprises 14 residues. J lost 8 bases, V lost 4 bases, and 6 bases had no gene match. For the CDR3, the DNA is TGTGCCAGCAGCTCTCGCGGGGGGGCCGATGAGCAGTTCTTC. Amino acid sequence: CASSSRGGADEQFF.